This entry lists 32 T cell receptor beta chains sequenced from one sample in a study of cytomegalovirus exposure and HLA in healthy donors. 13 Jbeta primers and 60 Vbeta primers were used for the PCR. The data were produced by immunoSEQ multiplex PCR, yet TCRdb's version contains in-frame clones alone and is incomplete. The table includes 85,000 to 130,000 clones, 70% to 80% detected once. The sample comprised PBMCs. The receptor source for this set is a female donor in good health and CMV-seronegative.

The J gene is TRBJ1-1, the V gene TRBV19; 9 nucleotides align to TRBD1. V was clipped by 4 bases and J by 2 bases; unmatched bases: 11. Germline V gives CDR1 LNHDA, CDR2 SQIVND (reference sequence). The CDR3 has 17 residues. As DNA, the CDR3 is TGTGCCAGTAGTAGACGACGGACAGGGGCACGCAACACTGAAGCTTTCTTT. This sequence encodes CASSRRRTGARNTEAFF.

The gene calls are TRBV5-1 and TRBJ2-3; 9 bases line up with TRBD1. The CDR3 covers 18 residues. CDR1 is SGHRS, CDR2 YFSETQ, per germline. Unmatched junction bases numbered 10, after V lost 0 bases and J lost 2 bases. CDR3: CASSLDIRDRAHTDTQYF. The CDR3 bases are TGCGCCAGCAGCTTGGACATCCGGGACAGGGCACACACAGATACGCAGTATTTT.

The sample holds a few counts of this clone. The CDR3 reads CASSVASGTTDEQFF. The CDR3 region has the DNA TGTGCCAGCAGCGTAGCTAGCGGGACAACGGATGAGCAGTTCTTC. The chain recombines TRBV9 with TRBJ2-1; 9 nucleotides match TRBD2. In germline, CDR1 is SGDLS, CDR2 YYNGEE. Trimming took 0 bases from V and 8 from J; bases not matched to a gene: 6. This CDR3 spans 15 amino acids.

As DNA, the CDR3 is TGCGCCAGCAGCTTGGACGGGTGGAACAATCAGCCCCAGCATTTT. It is translated as CASSLDGWNNQPQHF. V gene TRBV5-1 combines with J gene TRBJ1-5; D call uncertain. This CDR3 is 15 amino acids long. Trimming cost V 0 bases and J 3 bases, with 10 bases left between them. In germline, CDR1 is SGHRS, CDR2 YFSETQ.

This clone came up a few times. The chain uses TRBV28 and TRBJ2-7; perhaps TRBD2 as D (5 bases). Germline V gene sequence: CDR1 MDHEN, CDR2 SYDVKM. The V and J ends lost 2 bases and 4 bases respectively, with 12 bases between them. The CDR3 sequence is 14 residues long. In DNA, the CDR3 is TGTGCCAGCAGTTTAACTCTACCGGGGTACGAGCAGTACTTC. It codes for CASSLTLPGYEQYF.

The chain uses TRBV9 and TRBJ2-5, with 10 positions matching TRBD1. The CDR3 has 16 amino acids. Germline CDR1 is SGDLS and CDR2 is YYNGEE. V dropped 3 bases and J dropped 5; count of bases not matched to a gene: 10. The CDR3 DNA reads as TGTGCCAGCAGCGCTCGGACAGGGGGAGATGGGGAGACCCAGTACTTC. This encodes CASSARTGGDGETQYF.

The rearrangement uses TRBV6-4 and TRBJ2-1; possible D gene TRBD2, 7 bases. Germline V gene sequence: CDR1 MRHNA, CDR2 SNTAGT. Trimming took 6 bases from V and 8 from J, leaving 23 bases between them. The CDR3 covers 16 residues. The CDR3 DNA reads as TGTGCCAGCAGCCCCAAGGGGGGGTGGGAACAGGATGAGCAGTTCTTC. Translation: CASSPKGGWEQDEQFF.

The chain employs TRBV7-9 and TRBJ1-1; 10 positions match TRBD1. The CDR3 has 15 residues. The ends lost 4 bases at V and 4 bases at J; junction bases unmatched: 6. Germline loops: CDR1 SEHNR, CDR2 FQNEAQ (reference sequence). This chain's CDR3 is CASSSERTGGTEAFF. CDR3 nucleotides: TGTGCCAGCAGCTCGGAACGGACAGGGGGCACTGAAGCTTTCTTT.

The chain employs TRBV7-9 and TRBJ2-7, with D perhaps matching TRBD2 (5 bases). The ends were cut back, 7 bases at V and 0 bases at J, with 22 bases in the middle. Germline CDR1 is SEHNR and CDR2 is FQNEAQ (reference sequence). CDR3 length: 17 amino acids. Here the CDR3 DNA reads TGTGCCAGCACCTCGAATCCCCCCCTAGCCCTCTCCTACGAGCAGTACTTC. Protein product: CASTSNPPLALSYEQYF.

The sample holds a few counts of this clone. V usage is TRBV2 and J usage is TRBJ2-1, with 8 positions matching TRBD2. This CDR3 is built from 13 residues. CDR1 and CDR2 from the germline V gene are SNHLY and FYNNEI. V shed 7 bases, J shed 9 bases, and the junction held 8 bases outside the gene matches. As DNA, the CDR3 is TGTGCCAGCAAGGGCGGGAGCGGGGGTGAGCAGTTCTTC. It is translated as CASKGGSGGEQFF.

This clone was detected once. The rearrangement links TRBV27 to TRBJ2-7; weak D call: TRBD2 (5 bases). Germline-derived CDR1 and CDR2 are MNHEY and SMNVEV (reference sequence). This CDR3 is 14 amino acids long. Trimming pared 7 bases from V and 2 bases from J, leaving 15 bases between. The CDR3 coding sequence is TGTGCCAGCACCACCCCTCGGAGGACCTACGAGCAGTACTTC. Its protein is CASTTPRRTYEQYF.

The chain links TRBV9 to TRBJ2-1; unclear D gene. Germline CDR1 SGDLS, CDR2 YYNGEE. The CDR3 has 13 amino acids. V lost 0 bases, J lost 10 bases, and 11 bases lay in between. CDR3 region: CASSVAVTLEQFF. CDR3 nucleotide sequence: TGTGCCAGCAGCGTAGCAGTAACCCTGGAGCAGTTCTTC.

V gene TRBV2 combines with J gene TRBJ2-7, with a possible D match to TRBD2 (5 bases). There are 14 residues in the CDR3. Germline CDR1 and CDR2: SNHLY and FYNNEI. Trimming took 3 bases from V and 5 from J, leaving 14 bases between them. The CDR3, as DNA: TGTGCCAGCAGTGATGCGGGTGCGCGGGACGAGCAGTACTTC. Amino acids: CASSDAGARDEQYF.

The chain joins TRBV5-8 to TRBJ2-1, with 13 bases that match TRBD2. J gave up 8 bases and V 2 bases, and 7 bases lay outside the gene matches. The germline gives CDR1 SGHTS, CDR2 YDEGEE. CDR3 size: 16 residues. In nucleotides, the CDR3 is TGTGCCAGCAGCTTCTGGACTAGCGGGAGTGTTTATGAGCAGTTCTTC. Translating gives CASSFWTSGSVYEQFF.

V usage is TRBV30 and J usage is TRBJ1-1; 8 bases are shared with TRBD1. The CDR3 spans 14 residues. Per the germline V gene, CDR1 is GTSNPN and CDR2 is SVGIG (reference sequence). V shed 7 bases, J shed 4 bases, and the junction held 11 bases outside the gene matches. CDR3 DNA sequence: TGTGCCTACGGACAGGGTGTTTATGGCACTGAAGCTTTCTTT. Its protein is CAYGQGVYGTEAFF.

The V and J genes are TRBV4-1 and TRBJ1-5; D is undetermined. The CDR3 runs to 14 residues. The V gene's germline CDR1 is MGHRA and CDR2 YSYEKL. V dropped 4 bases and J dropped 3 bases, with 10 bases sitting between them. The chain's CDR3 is CASSPGSSNQPQHF. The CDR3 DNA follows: TGCGCCAGCAGCCCAGGCAGTTCCAATCAGCCCCAGCATTTT.

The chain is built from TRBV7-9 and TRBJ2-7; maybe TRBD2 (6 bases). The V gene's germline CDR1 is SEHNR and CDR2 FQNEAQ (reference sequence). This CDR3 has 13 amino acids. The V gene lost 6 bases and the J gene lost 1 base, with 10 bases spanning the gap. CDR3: CASRPGTSYEQYF. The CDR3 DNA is TGTGCCAGCAGACCCGGGACTTCCTACGAGCAGTACTTC. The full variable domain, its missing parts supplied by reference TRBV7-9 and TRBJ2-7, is DTGVSQNPRHKITKRGQNVTFRCDPISEHNRLYWYRQTLGQGPEFLTYFQNEAQLEKSRLLSDRFSAERPKGSFSTLEIQRTEQGDSAMYLCASRPGTSYEQYFGPGTRLTVT.

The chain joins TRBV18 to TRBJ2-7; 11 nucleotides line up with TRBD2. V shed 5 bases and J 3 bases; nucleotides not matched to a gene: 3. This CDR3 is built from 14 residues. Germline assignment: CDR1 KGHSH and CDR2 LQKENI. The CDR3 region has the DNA TGTGCCAGCTCATCCGGGACTAGCGGCTACGAGCAGTACTTC. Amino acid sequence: CASSSGTSGYEQYF.

In DNA, the CDR3 is TGCGCCAGCAGCTATCAACTAGCGGGGGGCACAGATACGCAGTATTTT. Encoded protein: CASSYQLAGGTDTQYF. V is TRBV4-3 and J is TRBJ2-3; 11 nucleotides line up with TRBD2. The germline gives CDR1 LGHNA, CDR2 YSLEER. This CDR3 is built from 16 residues. J gave up 1 base and V 5 bases, and 5 bases lay outside the gene matches.

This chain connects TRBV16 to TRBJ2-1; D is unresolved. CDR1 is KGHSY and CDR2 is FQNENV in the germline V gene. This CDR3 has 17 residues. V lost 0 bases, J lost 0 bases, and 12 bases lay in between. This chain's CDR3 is CASSQSNSWSSYNEQFF. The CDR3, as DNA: TGTGCCAGCAGCCAATCGAACAGCTGGTCCTCCTACAATGAGCAGTTCTTC. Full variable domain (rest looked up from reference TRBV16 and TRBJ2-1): GEEVAQTPKHLVRGEGQKAKLYCAPIKGHSYVFWYQQVLKNEFKFLISFQNENVFDETGMPKERFSAKCLPNSPCSLEIQATKLEDSAVYFCASSQSNSWSSYNEQFFGPGTRLTVL.

The CDR3 sequence: CASSERRTKGEKLFF. CDR3 bases: TGTGCCAGCAGTGAACGAAGGACTAAGGGCGAAAAACTGTTTTTT. The chain is built from TRBV6-1 and TRBJ1-4; no firm D call. The germline V and J ends were trimmed by 2 bases and 8 bases, with 15 bases remaining between them. The length of the CDR3 is 15 residues. Germline CDR1 MNHNS, CDR2 SASEGT.

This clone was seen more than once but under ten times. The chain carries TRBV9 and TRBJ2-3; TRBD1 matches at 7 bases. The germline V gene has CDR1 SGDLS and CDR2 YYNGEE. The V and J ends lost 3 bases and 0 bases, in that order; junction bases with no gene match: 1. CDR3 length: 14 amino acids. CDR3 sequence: CASSAGQSTDTQYF. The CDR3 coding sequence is TGTGCCAGCAGCGCGGGACAGAGCACAGATACGCAGTATTTT.

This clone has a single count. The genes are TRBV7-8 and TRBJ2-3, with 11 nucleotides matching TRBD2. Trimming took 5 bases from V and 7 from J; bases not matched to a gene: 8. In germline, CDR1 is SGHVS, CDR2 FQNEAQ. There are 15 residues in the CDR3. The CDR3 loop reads CASSSTSGSGNTQYF. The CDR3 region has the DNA TGTGCCAGCAGCAGCACTAGCGGGAGTGGTAATACGCAGTATTTT.

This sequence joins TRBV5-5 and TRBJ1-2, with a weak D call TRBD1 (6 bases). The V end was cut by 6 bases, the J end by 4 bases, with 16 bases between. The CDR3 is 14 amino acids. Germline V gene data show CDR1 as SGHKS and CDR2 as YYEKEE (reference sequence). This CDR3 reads CASTVWGQIYGYTF. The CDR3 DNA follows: TGTGCCAGCACGGTCTGGGGGCAAATCTATGGCTACACCTTC.

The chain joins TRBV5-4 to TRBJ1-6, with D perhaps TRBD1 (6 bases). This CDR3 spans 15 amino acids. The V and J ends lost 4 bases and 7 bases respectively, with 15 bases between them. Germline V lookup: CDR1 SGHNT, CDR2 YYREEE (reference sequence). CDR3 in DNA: TGTGCCAGCAGCCTTCAGGGGCTTGCCAATTCACCCCTCCACTTT. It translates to CASSLQGLANSPLHF. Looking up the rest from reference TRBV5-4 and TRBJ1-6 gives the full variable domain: ETGVTQSPTHLIKTRGQQVTLRCSSQSGHNTVSWYQQALGQGPQFIFQYYREEENGRGNFPPRFSGLQFPNYSSELNVNALELDDSALYLCASSLQGLANSPLHFGNGTRLTVT.

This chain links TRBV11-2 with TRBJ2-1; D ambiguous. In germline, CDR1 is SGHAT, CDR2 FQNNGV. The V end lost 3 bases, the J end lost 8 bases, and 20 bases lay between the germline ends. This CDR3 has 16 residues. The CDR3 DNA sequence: TGTGCCAGCAGCTTTGGTCCTAGTTACGTTTTCGATGAGCAGTTCTTC. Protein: CASSFGPSYVFDEQFF.

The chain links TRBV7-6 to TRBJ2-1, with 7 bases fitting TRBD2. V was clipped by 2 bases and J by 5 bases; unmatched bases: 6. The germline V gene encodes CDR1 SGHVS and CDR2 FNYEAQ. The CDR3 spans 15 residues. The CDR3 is CASSLLAGGNNEQFF. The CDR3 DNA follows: TGTGCCAGCAGCTTATTAGCGGGCGGAAACAATGAGCAGTTCTTC.

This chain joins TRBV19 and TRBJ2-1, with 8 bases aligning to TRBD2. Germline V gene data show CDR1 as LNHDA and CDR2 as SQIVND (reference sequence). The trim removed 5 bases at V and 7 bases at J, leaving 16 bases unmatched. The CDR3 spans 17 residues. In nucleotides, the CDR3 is TGTGCCAGTAGTGGCGGTAGCGGGACGTGGCCTTTTAATGAGCAGTTCTTC. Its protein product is CASSGGSGTWPFNEQFF.

The CDR3 is CASSLSGRENYGYTF. The CDR3 nucleotides are TGTGCCAGCAGTTTATCTGGTAGGGAGAACTATGGCTACACCTTC. V is TRBV28 and J is TRBJ1-2; D unresolved. The CDR3 loop spans 15 amino acids. V was pared by 1 base and J by 2 bases, with 11 bases between. Germline lookup yields CDR1 MDHEN and CDR2 SYDVKM.

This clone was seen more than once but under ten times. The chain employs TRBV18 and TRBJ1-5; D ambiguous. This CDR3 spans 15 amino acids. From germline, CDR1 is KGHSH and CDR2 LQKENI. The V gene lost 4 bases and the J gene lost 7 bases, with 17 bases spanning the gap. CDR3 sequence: CASSLLERVVQPQHF. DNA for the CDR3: TGTGCCAGCTCACTACTAGAACGGGTTGTCCAGCCCCAGCATTTT.

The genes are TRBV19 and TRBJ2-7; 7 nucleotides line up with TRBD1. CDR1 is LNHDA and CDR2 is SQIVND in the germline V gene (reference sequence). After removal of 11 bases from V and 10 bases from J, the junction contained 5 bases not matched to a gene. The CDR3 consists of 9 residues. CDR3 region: CAPRGPQYF. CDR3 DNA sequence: TGTGCCCCGAGGGGGCCCCAGTACTTC.

The CDR3 spells CASSEWVESNQPQHF. The CDR3 DNA reads TGTGCCAGCAGTGAATGGGTGGAGAGCAATCAGCCCCAGCATTTT. J is TRBJ1-5 and V is TRBV6-1; D is ambiguous. CDR3 length: 15 amino acids. The V end was cut by 2 bases, the J end by 1 base, with 9 bases between. Germline V CDR1 and CDR2: MNHNS, SASEGT.